The 3 T cell receptor beta chains below all came from one sample that was sequenced in a study of blood T cells in healthy people across ages. For the second PCR, which ran for about 7 to 11 cycles, a sample-barcoded 5' primer and a J-beta primer mix were used. TCRdb used MiXCR to reprocess the 5' RACE reads, holding one entry per CDR3 protein. The table has hundreds of thousands of distinct CDR3 sequences, around 49% seen once. The sequenced material came from blood. The receptors shown here come from a woman aged 60 to 75 in good health.

V gene TRBV5-1 combines with J gene TRBJ2-1; the D gene could be TRBD1 or TRBD2 (6 bases each). Trimming stripped 5 bases from V and 7 bases from J, with 16 bases between. Per the germline V gene, CDR1 is SGHRS and CDR2 is YFSETQ. This CDR3 comprises 14 residues. CDR3 protein: CASSGGREGNEQFF. CDR3 DNA sequence: TGCGCCAGCAGTGGGGGGCGCGAGGGGAATGAGCAGTTCTTC.

This clonotype was detected only once. V usage is TRBV30 and J usage is TRBJ2-1; D is perhaps TRBD2 (7 bases). V shed 0 bases and J shed 7 bases, with 16 bases lying between them. Per the germline V gene, CDR1 is GTSNPN and CDR2 is SVGIG (reference sequence). This CDR3 has 15 residues. The DNA of the CDR3 is TGTGCCTGGAGTGTACTAGCGAAGGGGGGGAATGAGCAGTTCTTC. Encoded protein: CAWSVLAKGGNEQFF.

This clonotype was picked up a small number of times. The chain combines TRBV24-1 with TRBJ2-2, with 8 nucleotides matching TRBD2. V was clipped by 6 bases and J by 1 base; unmatched bases: 6. Looked up from germline, CDR1 is KGHDR and CDR2 is SFDVKD. This CDR3 has 16 amino acids. CDR3 residues: CATSKFSGVNTGELFF. As DNA, the CDR3 is TGTGCCACCAGTAAATTTAGCGGGGTGAACACCGGGGAGCTGTTTTTT.